This T cell receptor (beta chain) was identified in a study of early T cells in non-severe SARS-CoV-2 infection. Study-level points and caveats: Missing private and CD4 specificities, VDJdb matching favored anti-spike CD8 responses.

Individual cDNA molecules received unique molecular identifiers. TCRdb used MiXCR to reprocess the 5' RACE reads, holding one entry per CDR3 protein. The data hold approximately 70,000 distinct CDR3 sequences, with over 10% observed a single time. On this clonotype: Its matching antigen is unknown.

This clonotype was sampled from an adult who was a healthcare worker with PCR-confirmed SARS-CoV-2 infection or an uninfected control (not recorded which). This specimen consisted of whole blood, obtained at baseline.

The CDR3 DNA sequence: TGTGCCAGCAGTTACTCGTCCAGTGGAGGCGGAAACACCATATATTTT. It encodes CASSYSSSGGGNTIYF. The rearrangement links TRBV6-5 to TRBJ1-3; D ambiguous. The germline V gene has CDR1 MNHEY and CDR2 SVGAGI. The V gene lost 0 bases and the J gene lost 4 bases, with 13 bases spanning the gap. This CDR3 has 16 amino acids.